One TCR beta chain is described in this entry. Sequence at one end of the junction differs from germline and may be a read error. These data originate in a study of Graves' ophthalmopathy and Graves' hyperthyroidism. The authors amplified TCR beta CDR3 regions from RNA transcripts. Following a first-round RT-PCR that used HTBI primers, a second-round multiplex PCR was carried out. In TCRdb, the multiplex PCR reads were re-called with MiXCR into one record per CDR3 protein. The profile shows 400,000 to 450,000 distinct CDR3 sequences, around 21% of them singletons. This CDR3 spans 12 amino acids. Germline-derived CDR1 and CDR2 are DFQATT and SNEGSKA (reference sequence).

This receptor was identified in a woman under 30 with stable Graves' hyperthyroidism. The chain joins TRBV20-1 to TRBJ1-5; D not certain. The sample comprised peripheral blood. This CDR3 is CSARDSYQPQHF. CDR3 sequence (DNA): TGCAGTGCTAGGGATAGCTATCAGCCTCAGCATTTT.